This T cell receptor (beta chain) was identified during a study of blood T cell repertoires in COVID-19. This clone was observed a single time. Assay: immunoSEQ multiplex PCR; the TCRdb copy retains only in-frame clones and omits some. The sample yields around 180,000 clones, approximately 80% seen once. This receptor was identified in a human donor in a cohort sampled during active COVID-19. The material sequenced was peripheral blood.

CDR3 loop: CASSESTGGGVGYTF. The CDR3 region has the DNA TGCGCCAGCAGTGAGTCGACAGGGGGTGGGGTTGGCTACACCTTC. The V call is TRBV10-1, the J call TRBJ1-2, with 9 bases that match TRBD1. The CDR3 spans 15 residues. V lost 0 bases and J lost 7; bases outside the gene matches: 6. Germline assignment: CDR1 WNHNN and CDR2 SYGVQD (reference sequence).